The 20 T cell receptor beta chains presented below share a single source sample, sequenced in a study of T cells in women clearing cervical HPV infection. The assay was immunoSEQ multiplex PCR, and TCRdb's table has in-frame clones only and misses some. The sample's table shows 15,000 to 20,000 clones. What was sequenced was blood buffy coat. The receptors originated from a woman aged 18 to 75 with a cervical HPV16 infection that either progressed to CIN3+ or cleared (not recorded which).

Comments on this clone: The missing CDR3 end, 3 residues past where the read stops, is filled in from the germline J gene. This sequence joins TRBV19 and TRBJ2-3; the D call may be TRBD1 or TRBD2 (5 bases each). The CDR3 length is 17 residues. Germline V gene data show CDR1 as LNHDA and CDR2 as SQIVND (reference sequence). CDR3 residues: CASSMGDRLPIREAQYF. The DNA read from the CDR3 is TGTGCCAGTAGTATGGGAGACAGACTCCCCATCCGAGAGGCG.

About this clone: The CDR3 extends 3 residues past the end of the read, so its final part is completed from the germline J gene. This sequence joins TRBV5-1 and TRBJ1-1; 8 nucleotides match TRBD1. Looked up from germline, CDR1 is SGHRS and CDR2 is YFSETQ. The CDR3 extends over 14 amino acids. The V segment lost 3 bases and the J segment 4 bases; nucleotides outside the gene matches: 5. Here the CDR3 reads CASSSHTGGTEAFF. CDR3 bases read: TGCGCCAGCAGCTCACACACAGGGGGCACTGAA. Supplemented by reference TRBV5-1 and TRBJ1-1, the full variable domain reads KAGVTQTPRYLIKTRGQQVTLSCSPISGHRSVSWYQQTPGQGLQFLFEYFSETQRNKGNFPGRFSGRQFSNSRSEMNVSTLELGDSALYLCASSSHTGGTEAFFGQGTRLTVV.

On this clone itself: The read ends 3 residues shy of where the CDR3 ends; the end is completed using the germline J gene. The rearrangement joins TRBV27 to TRBJ2-5; a possible D gene is TRBD1 (6 bases). Germline CDR1 reads MNHEY; CDR2 reads SMNVEV (reference sequence). This CDR3 has 14 amino acids. With 4 bases removed from V and 5 bases from J, the gap between germline ends came to 14 bases. Incomplete CDR3 DNA: TGTGCCAGCAGTTCCTACAGGGAAGGGGAGACC. It specifies CASSSYREGET. The full CDR3 sequence reads CASSSYREGETQYF.

Points on this clone: The junction and the germline gene differ at one end; a read error may be behind it. The covered CDR3 bases are TGCGCCAGCAGCCAAGTGGTTAGCCTATACACCGGGGAG. Translation gives CASSQVVSLYTGE. The whole CDR3 region reads CASSQVVSLYTGELFF. The rearrangement links TRBV4-2 to TRBJ2-2; D call uncertain. Read sequence stops 3 residues before the CDR3 end, and the germline J gene provides the missing end. In germline, CDR1 is LGHNA, CDR2 YNFKEQ. The CDR3 runs 16 residues.

As for this clone: The read is 3 residues too short to cover the CDR3 end, so that end is filled in from the germline J gene. The rearrangement uses TRBV2 and TRBJ1-3; TRBD1 agrees at 7 bases. Per germline, CDR1 SNHLY and CDR2 FYNNEI. This CDR3 has 14 amino acids. With V trimmed by 7 bases and J by 4 bases, 7 bases remained unmatched. The CDR3 DNA, read in part, is TGTGCCAGCAAGAGACAGGGAGCAGGAAACACC. It is translated as CASKRQGAGNT. The whole CDR3 sequence reads CASKRQGAGNTIYF.

Comment on this clone: The missing CDR3 end, 3 residues past where the read stops, is filled in from the germline J gene. The chain couples TRBV18 to TRBJ1-4; possibly TRBD1 for D (6 bases). Germline CDR1 and CDR2: KGHSH and LQKENI. The CDR3 loop spans 13 amino acids. The V end lost 4 bases, the J end lost 5 bases, and 8 bases lay between the germline ends. The CDR3 reads CASSHGTNEKLFF. The CDR3 DNA, read in part, is TGTGCCAGCTCACACGGGACAAATGAAAAA.

The part of the CDR3 DNA that was read is TGTGCCAGTAGGGCCCAGTGGGGGGCAACTAATGAAAAA. Protein product: CASRAQWGATNEK. The full CDR3 sequence reads CASRAQWGATNEKLFF. This rearrangement joins TRBV19 to TRBJ1-4; the D gene is possibly TRBD1 (5 bases). The read gets to within 3 residues of the CDR3 end, and the germline J gene fills in the rest. Trimming removed 6 bases from V and 0 bases from J, with 14 bases in between. Germline assignment: CDR1 LNHDA and CDR2 SQIVND (reference sequence). This CDR3 spans 16 amino acids.

Details on this clone: The read gets to within 3 residues of the CDR3 end, and the germline J gene fills in the rest. The rearrangement uses TRBV10-1 and TRBJ2-3; D is ambiguous. The V end was cut by 0 bases, the J end by 0 bases, with 10 bases between. The CDR3 sequence is 16 residues long. CDR1 and CDR2 (germline): WNHNN, SYGVQD (reference sequence). The covered CDR3 bases are TGCGCCAGCAGTGAGTCGCAGGTTCCTAGCACAGATACG. This sequence encodes CASSESQVPSTDT. The whole CDR3 protein is CASSESQVPSTDTQYF.

As concerns this clone: The read halts 3 residues ahead of the CDR3 end, with the missing end drawn from the germline J gene. V usage is TRBV20-1 and J usage is TRBJ1-6, with 8 bases identical to TRBD1. The germline gives CDR1 DFQATT, CDR2 SNEGSKA (reference sequence). V lost 6 bases to trimming and J lost 8 bases; unmatched junction nucleotides: 6. The CDR3 runs 13 residues. The sequenced part of the CDR3 DNA is TGCAGTGCCCGCCAGGGGGCTTATTCACCC. Translation: CSARQGAYSP. The whole CDR3 sequence is CSARQGAYSPLHF.

Regarding this clone: The read terminates 3 residues before the CDR3 end, so the remaining end is supplied by the germline J gene. V and J are TRBV2 and TRBJ2-3; 11 bases match TRBD2. The CDR3 totals 15 residues. The germline V gene encodes CDR1 SNHLY and CDR2 FYNNEI. With 7 bases clipped from V and 2 bases from J, the junction kept 5 bases outside the gene matches. CDR3 residues: CASKRLAGNTDTQYF. The sequenced part of the CDR3 DNA is TGTGCCAGCAAAAGACTAGCGGGGAACACAGATACG.

A note on this clone: The CDR3 extends 3 residues past the end of the read, so its final part is completed from the germline J gene. The V and J genes are TRBV7-9 and TRBJ1-4, with D maybe TRBD1 (6 bases). The ends were cut back, 4 bases at V and 2 bases at J, with 8 bases in the middle. Germline V CDR1 and CDR2: SEHNR, FQNEAQ (reference sequence). The CDR3 is 14 amino acids. The CDR3 bases that were read are TGTGCCAGCAGCTCCCAGGGGACTAATGAAAAA. Translation gives CASSSQGTNEK. The whole CDR3 sequence is CASSSQGTNEKLFF.

About this clone: The read stops 3 residues short of the end of the CDR3; the missing end is completed from the germline J gene. V gene TRBV7-3 combines with J gene TRBJ2-5, with a weak D call TRBD2 (6 bases). The V gene lost 3 bases and the J gene lost 2 bases, with 13 bases spanning the gap. This CDR3 has 15 amino acids. Germline CDR1 reads SGHTA; CDR2 reads FQGTGA. CDR3 in amino acids: CASSLNSGIQETQYF. The sequenced CDR3 bases are TGTGCCAGCAGCTTGAATAGCGGCATTCAAGAGACC. The whole variable domain, filled in from reference TRBV7-3 and TRBJ2-5, reads GAGVSQTPSNKVTEKGKYVELRCDPISGHTALYWYRQSLGQGPEFLIYFQGTGAADDSGLPNDRFFAVRPEGSVSTLKIQRTERGDSAVYLCASSLNSGIQETQYFGPGTRLLVL.

Comment on this clone: The CDR3 goes on 3 residues after the read ends, and that part is filled in from the germline J gene. The V and J genes are TRBV5-1 and TRBJ2-1; 7 nucleotides align to TRBD1. The CDR3 has 13 amino acids. Germline V gene data show CDR1 as SGHRS and CDR2 as YFSETQ. Trimming removed 0 bases from V and 9 bases from J; junction bases left unmatched: 3. Incomplete CDR3 DNA: TGCGCCAGCAGCTTGGAGGGGGCGCTTGAG. Translated: CASSLEGALE. The whole CDR3 region reads CASSLEGALEQFF.

Note on this clone: Read data end 3 residues before the CDR3 end; the end is taken from the germline J gene. The chain couples TRBV30 to TRBJ2-7; D is unclear. The CDR3 runs 13 residues. V was cut by 0 bases and J by 2 bases, with 8 bases left in between. Germline V gene sequence: CDR1 GTSNPN, CDR2 SVGIG (reference sequence). The covered CDR3 bases are TGTGCCTGGAGTGTAAACAGAGCCTACGAG. This sequence encodes CAWSVNRAYE. The whole CDR3 sequence reads CAWSVNRAYEQYF.

About this clone: The CDR3 is cut off 3 residues early in the read; its end comes from the germline J gene. The chain uses TRBV19 and TRBJ2-5; TRBD2 matches at 11 bases. After removal of 5 bases from V and 5 bases from J, the junction contained 4 bases not matched to a gene. Germline assignment: CDR1 LNHDA and CDR2 SQIVND (reference sequence). The CDR3 spans 14 residues. The CDR3 is CASSRLAGRETQYF. The sequenced part of the CDR3 DNA is TGTGCCAGTAGTCGACTAGCGGGGAGGGAGACC. The variable domain in full, with the rest retrieved from reference TRBV19 and TRBJ2-5, is DGGITQSPKYLFRKEGQNVTLSCEQNLNHDAMYWYRQDPGQGLRLIYYSQIVNDFQKGDIAEGYSVSREKKESFPLTVTSAQKNPTAFYLCASSRLAGRETQYFGPGTRLLVL.

This chain's CDR3 is CASTHLGQANPGYTF. The sequenced part of the CDR3 DNA is TGTGCCAGTACCCATCTGGGACAGGCCAACCCTGGC. The J gene is TRBJ1-2, the V gene TRBV11-2; TRBD1 aligns across 8 bases. With the read ending 3 residues before the CDR3 end, the germline J gene is used to fill in that end. CDR1 and CDR2 from the germline V gene are SGHAT and FQNNGV. The junction had 16 bases not matched to a gene; V was cut back by 9 bases and J by 7 bases. CDR3 length equals 15 residues.

About this clone: The CDR3 end falls 3 residues outside the read, so it is completed with the germline J gene. J is TRBJ1-5 and V is TRBV6-1, with 8 bases identical to TRBD1. The V segment lost 4 bases and the J segment 4 bases; nucleotides outside the gene matches: 6. The CDR3 extends over 15 amino acids. The germline CDR1 and CDR2 sequences are MNHNS and SASEGT. The CDR3 bases that were read are TGTGCCAGCAGTGGGCAGGGGGCACTTAATCAGCCC. It specifies CASSGQGALNQP. The entire CDR3 reads CASSGQGALNQPQHF.

Note on this clone: The read halts 3 residues ahead of the CDR3 end, with the missing end drawn from the germline J gene. The chain couples TRBV2 to TRBJ2-2, with 7 bases aligning to TRBD1. This CDR3 comprises 16 residues. Germline V lookup: CDR1 SNHLY, CDR2 FYNNEI. V shed 7 bases, J shed 6 bases, and the junction held 14 bases outside the gene matches. The CDR3 DNA, read in part, is TGTGCCAGCAACGATAACAGGGGAAGTATGGCCGGGGAG. Protein: CASNDNRGSMAGE. The whole CDR3 protein is CASNDNRGSMAGELFF. Using reference TRBV2 and TRBJ2-2 for the parts outside the CDR3, the full variable domain is EPEVTQTPSHQVTQMGQEVILRCVPISNHLYFYWYRQILGQKVEFLVSFYNNEISEKSEIFDDQFSVERPDGSNFTLKIRSTKLEDSAMYFCASNDNRGSMAGELFFGEGSRLTVL.

On this clone itself: The read comes to an end 3 residues before the CDR3 does, leaving the germline J gene to fill in the end. The chain links TRBV29-1 to TRBJ2-3, with 7 nucleotides matching TRBD1. Germline CDR1 SQVTM, CDR2 ANQGSEA. CDR3 length: 15 residues. V was clipped by 5 bases and J by 2 bases; unmatched bases: 10. The CDR3 protein is CSVTKTGSLTDTQYF. CDR3 DNA (partial): TGCAGCGTTACCAAGACAGGGAGTCTCACAGATACG.

Worth noting for this clone: The CDR3 extends 3 residues past the end of the read, so its final part is completed from the germline J gene. V and J are TRBV19 and TRBJ2-1, with D possibly matching TRBD2 (5 bases). V was cut by 5 bases and J by 3 bases, with 14 bases left in between. Germline V gene lookup returns CDR1 LNHDA and CDR2 SQIVND (reference sequence). This CDR3 is built from 15 residues. The part of the CDR3 DNA that was read is TGTGCCAGTAGTTCGGCGGGTCCCAGCTACAATGAG. This gives the protein CASSSAGPSYNE. Given in full, the CDR3 is CASSSAGPSYNEQFF. The variable domain in full, with the rest retrieved from reference TRBV19 and TRBJ2-1, is DGGITQSPKYLFRKEGQNVTLSCEQNLNHDAMYWYRQDPGQGLRLIYYSQIVNDFQKGDIAEGYSVSREKKESFPLTVTSAQKNPTAFYLCASSSAGPSYNEQFFGPGTRLTVL.